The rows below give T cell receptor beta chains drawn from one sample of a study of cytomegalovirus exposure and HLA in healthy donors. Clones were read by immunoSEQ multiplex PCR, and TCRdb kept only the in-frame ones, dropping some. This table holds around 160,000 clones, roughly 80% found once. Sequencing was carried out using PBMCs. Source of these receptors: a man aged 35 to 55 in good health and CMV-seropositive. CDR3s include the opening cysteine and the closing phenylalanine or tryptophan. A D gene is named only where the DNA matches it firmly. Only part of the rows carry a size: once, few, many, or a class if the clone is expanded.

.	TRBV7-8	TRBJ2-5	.	TGTGCCAGCAGCTTACAACTGAAAGAGACCCAGTACTTC	CASSLQLKETQYF
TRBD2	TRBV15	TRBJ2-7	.	TGTGCCACCAGCAGAGCGGGGGGAGGGGACGAGCAGTACTTC	CATSRAGGGDEQYF
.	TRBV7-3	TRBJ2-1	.	TGTGCCAGCAGCTTAGCCCCTAGCAATGAGCAGTTCTTC	CASSLAPSNEQFF
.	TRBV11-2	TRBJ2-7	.	TGTGCCAGCAGTGGGTGGACGGGATCCTACGAGCAGTACTTC	CASSGWTGSYEQYF
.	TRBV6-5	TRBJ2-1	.	TGTGCCAGCTTCGCGGATCGACTTTACAATGAGCAGTTCTTC	CASFADRLYNEQFF
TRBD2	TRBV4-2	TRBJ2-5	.	TGTGCCAGCAGCCAAGAAGCCGCCGGACTAGCGGGAGAAGGAGAGACCCAGTACTTC	CASSQEAAGLAGEGETQYF
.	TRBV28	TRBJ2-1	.	TGTGCCAGCAGTGACCTGACGGGGGAGGTCTCCTACAATGAGCAGTTCTTC	CASSDLTGEVSYNEQFF
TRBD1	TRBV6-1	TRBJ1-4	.	TGTGCCAGCAGCTCAGGGGGCGGCGCGGTAAAACTGTTTTTT	CASSSGGGAVKLFF
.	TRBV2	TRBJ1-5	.	TGTGCCAGCAGTGGGGGGGAAGTGAGCAATCAGCCCCAGCATTTT	CASSGGEVSNQPQHF
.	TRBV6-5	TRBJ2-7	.	TGTGCCAGCAGTTACTCGGGTGCGAGGAGCTCCTACGAGCAGTACTTC	CASSYSGARSSYEQYF
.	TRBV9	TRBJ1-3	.	TGTGCCAGCAGTGCCCGAATGAGCTCTGGAAACACCATATATTTT	CASSARMSSGNTIYF
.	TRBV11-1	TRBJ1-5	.	TGTGCCAGCAGCTTAGCGCTAGGACAGAGCAATCAGCCCCAGCATTTT	CASSLALGQSNQPQHF
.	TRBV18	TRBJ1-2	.	TGTGCCAGCTCACCAAGGAGGGCTCGGGATTATGGCTACACCTTC	CASSPRRARDYGYTF
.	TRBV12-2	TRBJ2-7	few	TGTGCAAGTCGCTTAGTTTGGGGGAGGACGAACGAGCAGTACTTC	CASRLVWGRTNEQYF
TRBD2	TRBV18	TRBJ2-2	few	TGTGCCAGCTCACCTCCGGGACTATCCAACACCGGGGAGCTGTTTTTT	CASSPPGLSNTGELFF
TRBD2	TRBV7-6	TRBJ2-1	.	TGTGCCAGCAGCTTGTTCGGACTAGCGGAGTCCCACTACAATGAGCAGTTCTTC	CASSLFGLAESHYNEQFF
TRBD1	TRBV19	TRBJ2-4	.	TGTGCCAGTAGTATGGGACAGGGGGGGAACATTCAGTACTTC	CASSMGQGGNIQYF
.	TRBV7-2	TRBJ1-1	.	TGTGCCAGCAGCTTAACTCTGGGGAGGGCCCCCTCGAACACTGAAGCTTTCTTT	CASSLTLGRAPSNTEAFF
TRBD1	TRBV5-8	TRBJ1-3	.	TGTGCCAGCAGCTTTGGGACAGGGTCTGGAAACACCATATATTTT	CASSFGTGSGNTIYF
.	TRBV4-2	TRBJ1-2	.	TGTGCCAGCAGCCAAGGGCCGTACCAGGCCTCGGGGAACTATGGCTACACCTTC	CASSQGPYQASGNYGYTF
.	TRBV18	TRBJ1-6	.	TGTGCCAGCTCACCAACTAGGCCCCCGCAAGGGCCCCTCCACTTT	CASSPTRPPQGPLHF
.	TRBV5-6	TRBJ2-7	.	TGTGCCAGCAGCCTACTCATGGTACAGGACGGCGAGCAGTACTTC	CASSLLMVQDGEQYF
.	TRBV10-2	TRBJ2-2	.	TGCGCCAGCAGTGAGCTGCAGGGTGGCACCGGGGAGCTGTTTTTT	CASSELQGGTGELFF
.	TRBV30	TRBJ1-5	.	TGTGCCTGGAGTCAGGGGAGCAATCAGCCCCAGCATTTT	CAWSQGSNQPQHF
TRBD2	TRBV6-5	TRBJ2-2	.	TGTGCCAGCAGTTACTCGGCGGGAGTACAAACCGGGGAGCTGTTTTTT	CASSYSAGVQTGELFF
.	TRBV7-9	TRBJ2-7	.	TGTTCCAGCAGTTGGACAGTTGCCTACGAGCAGTACTTC	CSSSWTVAYEQYF
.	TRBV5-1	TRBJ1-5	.	TGCGCCAGCAGCTTGGCCGGGAATCAGCCCCAGCATTTT	CASSLAGNQPQHF
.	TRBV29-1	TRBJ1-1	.	TGCAGCGTTGATGATACGGGGAAGAACACTGAAGCTTTCTTT	CSVDDTGKNTEAFF
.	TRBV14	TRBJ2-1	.	TGTGCCAGCAGCCACCGACCGGGACACCCCACTAGGGTTGTTTGGAATGAGCAGTTCTTC	CASSHRPGHPTRVVWNEQFF
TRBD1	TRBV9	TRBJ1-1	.	TGTGCCAGCAGCCCCCTGAGCGGGACAGGGTCCTTGGGGGCTGAAGCTTTCTTT	CASSPLSGTGSLGAEAFF
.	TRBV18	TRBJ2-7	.	TGTGCCAGCGCAGGACTGAAAGAGCAGTACTTC	CASAGLKEQYF
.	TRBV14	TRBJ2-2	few	TGTGCCAGCAGCCACCTACAGGGTTGGGGCACGAACACCGGGGAGCTGTTTTTT	CASSHLQGWGTNTGELFF
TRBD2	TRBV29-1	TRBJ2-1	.	TGCAGCGTTGAAGGGGTAGCGGGAGGTTTGTACAATGAGCAGTTCTTC	CSVEGVAGGLYNEQFF
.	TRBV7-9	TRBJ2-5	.	TGTGCCAGCAGTCTGTTCCAAGAGACCCAGTACTTC	CASSLFQETQYF
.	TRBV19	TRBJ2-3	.	TGTGCCAGCGGAGGGAGCACAGATACGCAGTATTTT	CASGGSTDTQYF
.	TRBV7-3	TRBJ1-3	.	TGTGCCAGCAGCTCTAGACAGGTCAACAACGGAAACACCATATATTTT	CASSSRQVNNGNTIYF
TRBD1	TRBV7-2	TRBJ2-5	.	TGTGCCAGCAGCTCGGGACAGTCGGAGACCCAGTACTTC	CASSSGQSETQYF
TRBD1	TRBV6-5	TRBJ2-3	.	TGTGCCAGCAGTTACCCGCAGGGGGAAGATACGCAGTATTTT	CASSYPQGEDTQYF
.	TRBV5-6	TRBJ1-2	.	TGTGCCAGCAGCTTCGTCCCAGGTGGCTACACCTTC	CASSFVPGGYTF
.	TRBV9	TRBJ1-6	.	TGTGCCAGCAGCGTCGGTGATTCACCCCTCCACTTT	CASSVGDSPLHF
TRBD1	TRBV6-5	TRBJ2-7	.	TGTGCCAGCGCCGCGAACAGGGGCTACGAGCAGTACTTC	CASAANRGYEQYF
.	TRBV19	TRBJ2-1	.	TGTGCCAGTAGTATAGTTTCCAGGGGGAGGCTCTCCTACAATGAGCAGTTCTTC	CASSIVSRGRLSYNEQFF
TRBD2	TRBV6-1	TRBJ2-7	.	TGTGCCAGCAGTGAATTTGGGGGGGCCTACGAGCAGTACTTC	CASSEFGGAYEQYF
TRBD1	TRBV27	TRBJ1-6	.	TGTGCCAGCTCCTTTGACAGGGTAAACTCACCCCTCCACTTT	CASSFDRVNSPLHF
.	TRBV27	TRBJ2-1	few	TGTGCCAGCAGTTTACTGGGTATATCGGGTTACTCCTACAATGAGCAGTTCTTC	CASSLLGISGYSYNEQFF
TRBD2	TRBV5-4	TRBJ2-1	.	TGTGCCAGCAGCAAAGGACTAGCGGGAAGGATCGAGAATGAGCAGTTCTTC	CASSKGLAGRIENEQFF
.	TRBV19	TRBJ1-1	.	TGTGCCAGTAGTATAGATCCCTGGAACACTGAAGCTTTCTTT	CASSIDPWNTEAFF
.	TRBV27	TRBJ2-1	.	TGTGCCAGCATTAGATCCGCCAACTCCTACAATGAGCAGTTCTTC	CASIRSANSYNEQFF
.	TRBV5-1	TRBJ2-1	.	TGCGCCAGCAGCTTGCGGGACAATGAGCAGTTCTTC	CASSLRDNEQFF
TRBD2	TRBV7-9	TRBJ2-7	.	TGTGCCAGCAGCTTTGCGGGAGGGCCTGAGCAGTACTTC	CASSFAGGPEQYF
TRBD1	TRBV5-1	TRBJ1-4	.	TGCGCCAGCAGCAACTCAGGGGGCAAGACTAATGAAAAACTGTTTTTT	CASSNSGGKTNEKLFF